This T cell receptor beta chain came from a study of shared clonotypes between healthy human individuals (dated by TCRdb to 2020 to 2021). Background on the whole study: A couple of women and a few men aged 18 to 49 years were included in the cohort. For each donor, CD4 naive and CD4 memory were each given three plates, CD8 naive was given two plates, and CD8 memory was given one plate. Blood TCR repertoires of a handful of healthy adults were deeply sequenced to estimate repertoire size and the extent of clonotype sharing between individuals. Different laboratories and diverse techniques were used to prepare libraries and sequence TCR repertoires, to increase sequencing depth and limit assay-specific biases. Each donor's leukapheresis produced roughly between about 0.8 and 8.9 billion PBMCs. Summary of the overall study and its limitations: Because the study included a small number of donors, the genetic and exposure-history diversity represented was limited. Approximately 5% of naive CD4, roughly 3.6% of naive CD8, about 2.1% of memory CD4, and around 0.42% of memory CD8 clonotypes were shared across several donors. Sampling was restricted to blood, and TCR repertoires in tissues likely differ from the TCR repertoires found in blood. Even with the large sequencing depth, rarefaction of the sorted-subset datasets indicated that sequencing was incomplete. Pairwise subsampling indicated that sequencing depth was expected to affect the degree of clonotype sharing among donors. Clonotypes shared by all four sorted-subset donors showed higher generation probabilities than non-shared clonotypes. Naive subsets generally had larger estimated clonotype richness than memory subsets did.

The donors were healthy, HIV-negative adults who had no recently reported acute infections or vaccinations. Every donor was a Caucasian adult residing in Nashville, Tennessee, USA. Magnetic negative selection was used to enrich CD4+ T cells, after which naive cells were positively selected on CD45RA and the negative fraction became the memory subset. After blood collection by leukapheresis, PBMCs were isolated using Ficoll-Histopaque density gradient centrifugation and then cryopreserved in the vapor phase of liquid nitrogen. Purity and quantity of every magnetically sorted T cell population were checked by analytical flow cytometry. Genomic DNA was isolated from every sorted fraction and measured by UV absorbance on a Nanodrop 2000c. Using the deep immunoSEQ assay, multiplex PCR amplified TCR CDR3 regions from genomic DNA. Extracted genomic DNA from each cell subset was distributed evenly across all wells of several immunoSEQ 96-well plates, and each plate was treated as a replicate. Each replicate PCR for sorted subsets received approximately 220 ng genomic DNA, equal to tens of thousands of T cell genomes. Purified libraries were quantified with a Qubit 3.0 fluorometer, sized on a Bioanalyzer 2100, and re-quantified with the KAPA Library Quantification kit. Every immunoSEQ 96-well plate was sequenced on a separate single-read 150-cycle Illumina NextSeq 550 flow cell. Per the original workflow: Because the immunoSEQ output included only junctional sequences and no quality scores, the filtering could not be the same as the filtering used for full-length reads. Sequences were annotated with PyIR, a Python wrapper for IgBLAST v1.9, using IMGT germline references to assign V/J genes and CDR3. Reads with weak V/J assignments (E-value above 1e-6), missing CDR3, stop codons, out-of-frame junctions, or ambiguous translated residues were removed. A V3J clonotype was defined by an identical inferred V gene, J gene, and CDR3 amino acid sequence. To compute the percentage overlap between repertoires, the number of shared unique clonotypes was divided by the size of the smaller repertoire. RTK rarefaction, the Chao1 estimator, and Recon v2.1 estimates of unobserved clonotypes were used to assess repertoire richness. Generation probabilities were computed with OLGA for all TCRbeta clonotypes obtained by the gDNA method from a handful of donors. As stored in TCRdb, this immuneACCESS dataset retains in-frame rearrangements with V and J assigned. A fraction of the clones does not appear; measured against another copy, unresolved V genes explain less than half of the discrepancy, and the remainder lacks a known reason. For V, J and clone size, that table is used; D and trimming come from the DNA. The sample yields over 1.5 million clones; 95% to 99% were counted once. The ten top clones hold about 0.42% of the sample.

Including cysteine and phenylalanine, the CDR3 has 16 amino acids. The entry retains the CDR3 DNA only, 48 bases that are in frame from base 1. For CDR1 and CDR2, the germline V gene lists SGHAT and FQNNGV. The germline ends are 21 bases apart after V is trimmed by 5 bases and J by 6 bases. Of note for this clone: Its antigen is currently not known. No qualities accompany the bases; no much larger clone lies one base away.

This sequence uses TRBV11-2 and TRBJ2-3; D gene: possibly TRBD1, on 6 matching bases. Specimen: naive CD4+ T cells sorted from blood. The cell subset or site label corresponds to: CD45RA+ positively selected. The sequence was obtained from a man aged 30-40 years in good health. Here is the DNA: TGTGCCAGCAGCGTGGGACAAGGGGCGCGTAAGGATACGCAGTATTTT. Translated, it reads CASSVGQGARKDTQYF.